The 17 T cell receptor beta chains in this list originate from one sample, sequenced in a study of CD8 T cells in Susac syndrome. The authors reverse transcribed roughly 0.5 to 1 ug RNA with random hexamers. TCRdb used MiXCR to reprocess the immunoSEQ multiplex PCR reads, holding one entry per CDR3 protein. The sample consists of about 400,000 distinct CDR3 sequences, more than 70% of them appearing once. The sample comprised CD8+ T cells from PBMCs. The receptors shown here come from a human donor with multiple sclerosis.

The J gene is TRBJ1-2, the V gene TRBV20-1; weak D call: TRBD1 (6 bases). Per germline, CDR1 DFQATT and CDR2 SNEGSKA (reference sequence). The CDR3 consists of 14 residues. V dropped 0 bases and J dropped 2 bases, with 10 bases sitting between them. The CDR3 region is CSAREYRDNYGYTF. CDR3 sequence (DNA): TGCAGTGCTAGAGAATACAGGGACAACTATGGCTACACCTTC.

The CDR3 reads CASTPGRENTEAFF. In DNA, the CDR3 is TGTGCCAGCACCCCGGGCAGGGAGAACACTGAAGCTTTCTTT. This chain uses TRBV27 with TRBJ1-1; D may be TRBD1 (5 bases). CDR3 length: 14 residues. Germline loops: CDR1 MNHEY, CDR2 SMNVEV (reference sequence). V was shortened by 7 bases and J by 1 base, with 13 bases between the two germline ends.

The genes are TRBV29-1 and TRBJ1-1, with D perhaps TRBD1 (5 bases). This CDR3 region has 13 residues. V was shortened by 8 bases and J by 6 bases, with 19 bases between the two germline ends. Germline V gene sequence: CDR1 SQVTM, CDR2 ANQGSEA. The CDR3 is CSTRGGRGSEAFF. CDR3 nucleotides: TGCAGCACCCGGGGGGGAAGAGGATCTGAAGCTTTCTTT.

The J gene is TRBJ1-4, the V gene TRBV7-8, with D possibly being TRBD1 (5 bases). The CDR3 totals 15 residues. Germline V gives CDR1 SGHVS, CDR2 FQNEAQ. V was trimmed by 4 bases and J by 6 bases, leaving 15 bases between them. In DNA, the CDR3 is TGTGCCAGCAGCTCCATAGACAGCGTCTATGAAAAACTGTTTTTT. This sequence encodes CASSSIDSVYEKLFF.

This clonotype was seen only a few times. The chain links TRBV5-4 to TRBJ2-3, with 7 bases fitting TRBD1. The CDR3 extends over 15 amino acids. Germline CDR1 reads SGHNT; CDR2 reads YYREEE (reference sequence). The ends lost 2 bases at V and 2 bases at J; junction bases unmatched: 5. As DNA, the CDR3 is TGTGCCAGCAGCTTAGGGACAGCCTACACAGATACGCAGTATTTT. Translating it yields CASSLGTAYTDTQYF.

The chain is built from TRBV5-4 and TRBJ2-1, with TRBD1 matching 10 bases. V shed 4 bases and J 7 bases; nucleotides not matched to a gene: 11. CDR1 SGHNT and CDR2 YYREEE come from the germline V gene (reference sequence). The CDR3 consists of 16 residues. As DNA, the CDR3 is TGTGCCAGCAGCGTCGCGGGACAGGGGTTTGTGAATGAGCAGTTCTTC. It encodes CASSVAGQGFVNEQFF.

V gene TRBV29-1 combines with J gene TRBJ2-1, with unresolved D. Germline lookup yields CDR1 SQVTM and CDR2 ANQGSEA. This CDR3 region has 13 residues. V lost 3 bases, J lost 2 bases, and 8 bases lay in between. The CDR3 is CSVEAHTYNEQFF. For the CDR3, the DNA is TGCAGCGTTGAGGCCCATACCTACAATGAGCAGTTCTTC.

The rearrangement uses TRBV10-3 and TRBJ1-2; D possibly corresponds to TRBD1 (5 bases). Trimming took off 0 bases at V and 8 bases at J, with 19 bases between the two ends. CDR1 is ENHRY and CDR2 is SYGVKD in the germline V gene. The length of the CDR3 is 16 residues. The CDR3 region is CAISESFSGAGQGYTF. The CDR3 DNA reads as TGTGCCATCAGTGAGTCGTTCTCTGGGGCAGGGCAAGGCTACACCTTC.

The table lists this clonotype with a count of one. The CDR3 bases are TGTGCCAGCAGCCAAGAGGGCAGCCATGGCTACACCTTC. Its translation is CASSQEGSHGYTF. The chain joins TRBV16 to TRBJ1-2; D is ambiguous. Germline V gives CDR1 KGHSY, CDR2 FQNENV. The CDR3 spans 13 residues. Trimming took off 2 bases at V and 6 bases at J, with 10 bases between the two ends.

The J gene is TRBJ2-7, the V gene TRBV6-6, with D tentatively TRBD2 (7 bases). CDR1 is MNHNY, CDR2 SVGAGI, per germline (reference sequence). Between the trimmed V and J ends, which lost 5 bases and 2 bases, there was a span of 10 bases. CDR3 size: 13 residues. CDR3 in amino acids: CASSRGGAYEQYF. The CDR3 bases are TGTGCCAGCAGTAGGGGGGGGGCCTACGAGCAGTACTTC.

The J gene is TRBJ1-1, the V gene TRBV12-3 or TRBV12-4, with D unresolved. The CDR3 runs to 12 residues. The V gene lost 5 bases and the J gene lost 4 bases, with 8 bases spanning the gap. This CDR3 reads CASSLFGTEAFF. DNA of the CDR3: TGTGCCAGCAGTCTCTTCGGCACTGAAGCTTTCTTT.

This clonotype was seen a handful of times. The chain combines TRBV27 with TRBJ2-7, with 11 bases identical to TRBD1. CDR3 length: 14 amino acids. V dropped 3 bases and J dropped 6; count of bases not matched to a gene: 4. Germline CDR1 MNHEY, CDR2 SMNVEV (reference sequence). The CDR3 nucleotides are TGTGCCAGCAGTTTTGGACAGGGGGCTAGCGAGCAGTACTTC. Translating gives CASSFGQGASEQYF.

The chain recombines TRBV3-1 with TRBJ2-1; D is perhaps TRBD1 (5 bases). The V gene lost 4 bases and the J gene lost 0 bases, with 13 bases spanning the gap. The CDR3 is made up of 16 amino acids. Germline lookup yields CDR1 LGHDT and CDR2 YNNKEL (reference sequence). In nucleotides, the CDR3 is TGTGCCAGCAGCCCTCAGACAGATTCCTCCTACAATGAGCAGTTCTTC. Translation: CASSPQTDSSYNEQFF.

The V gene is TRBV3-1, the J gene TRBJ2-3; 10 nucleotides match TRBD2. CDR3 length: 15 residues. Germline values: CDR1 LGHDT, CDR2 YNNKEL (reference sequence). J was trimmed by 2 bases and V by 4 bases; bases with no gene match: 3. CDR3 bases: TGTGCCAGCAGCCCAAGCGGGGGGGCCACAGATACGCAGTATTTT. Its translation is CASSPSGGATDTQYF.

This clonotype appeared a single time. V gene TRBV27 combines with J gene TRBJ2-5, with a tentative D call TRBD2 (5 bases). CDR1 and CDR2 (germline): MNHEY, SMNVEV (reference sequence). This CDR3 comprises 15 residues. V was trimmed by 2 bases and J by 4 bases, leaving 14 bases between them. CDR3 in DNA: TGTGCCAGCAGTTTAGTTTCTAGCAGCGGAGAGACCCAGTACTTC. It encodes CASSLVSSSGETQYF.

The J gene is TRBJ2-1, the V gene TRBV6-2 or TRBV6-3; tentative D call: TRBD2 (5 bases). The CDR3 extends over 14 amino acids. V lost 4 bases to trimming and J lost 8 bases, with 15 bases between them. Germline V CDR1 and CDR2: MNHEY, SVGEGT. CDR3 coding DNA: TGTGCCAGCAGTTTCGTAAGTCTAGCCGATGAGCAGTTCTTC. This sequence encodes CASSFVSLADEQFF.

The V and J genes are TRBV28 and TRBJ1-1; D gene uncertain. Germline values: CDR1 MDHEN, CDR2 SYDVKM. Trimming pared 5 bases from V and 10 bases from J, leaving 11 bases between. The CDR3 contains 11 residues. CDR3 in amino acids: CASSLGNGAFF. The CDR3 nucleotides are TGTGCCAGCAGTCTTGGAAACGGAGCTTTCTTT.